The 13 T cell receptor beta chains below were found in one sample sequenced in a study of T cell repertoires in cytomegalovirus infection. A single record per CDR3 protein comes from TCRdb applying MiXCR to the reads. The top ten clones hold 2.5% of a sample with 310,000 or so distinct CDR3 sequences, around 10% of them seen once. Sequencing was performed on PBMCs. These receptors originate from a human donor in good health (CMV status not recorded). Some clones in this sample may be carry-over from other donors' samples.

This clonotype was found many times. The V and J genes are TRBV10-3 and TRBJ2-7; weak D call: TRBD1 (5 bases). The CDR3 is 13 amino acids. Germline CDR1 and CDR2: ENHRY and SYGVKD. Trimming removed 2 bases from V and 2 bases from J, with 7 bases in between. The CDR3: CAISEGAAYEQYV. The DNA of the CDR3 is TGTGCCATCAGTGAGGGGGCCGCCTACGAGCAGTACGTC.

This clonotype was observed many times. The CDR3 DNA sequence: TGCAGCGTAGGGGCCGGCGGGCCCTCTGGGGCCAACGTCCTGACTTTC. This encodes CSVGAGGPSGANVLTF. This rearrangement joins TRBV29-1 to TRBJ2-6; D assignment may be TRBD1 or TRBD2 (5 bases each). The V and J ends lost 6 bases and 0 bases respectively, with 15 bases between them. The CDR3 spans 16 residues. CDR1 SQVTM and CDR2 ANQGSEA come from the germline V gene.

This clonotype occurred many times. This sequence joins TRBV4-1 and TRBJ1-4, with D possibly TRBD1 on 6 matching bases. The CDR3 totals 16 residues. Germline V gene data show CDR1 as MGHRA and CDR2 as YSYEKL. Between the trimmed V and J ends, which lost 5 bases and 6 bases, there was a span of 19 bases. CDR3 sequence: CASSFQSGVRYEKLFF. The CDR3 bases are TGCGCCAGCAGCTTCCAATCAGGGGTCCGTTATGAAAAACTGTTTTTT.

This clonotype has a handful of counts. The chain has TRBV15 and TRBJ2-7; TRBD2 matches 7 bases. Per germline, CDR1 LNHNV and CDR2 YYDKDF (reference sequence). The trim removed 0 bases at V and 2 bases at J, leaving 4 bases unmatched. The CDR3 is 15 residues long. The CDR3 DNA sequence: TGTGCCACCAGCAGAGAGGACGGGAGGACCTACGAGCAGTACTTC. Its translation: CATSREDGRTYEQYF.

The V gene is TRBV29-1, the J gene TRBJ1-4; D gene ambiguous. Trimming stripped 4 bases from V and 0 bases from J, with 12 bases between. This CDR3 has 15 amino acids. Germline assignment: CDR1 SQVTM and CDR2 ANQGSEA. The CDR3 DNA sequence: TGCAGCGTTGGAAGGGATCCCGCAACTAATGAAAAACTGTTTTTT. This codes for CSVGRDPATNEKLFF.

A few counts support this clonotype. The chain recombines TRBV6-5 with TRBJ2-5, with D perhaps TRBD1 or TRBD2 (5 bases each). Germline lookup yields CDR1 MNHEY and CDR2 SVGAGI. V shed 0 bases and J shed 7 bases, with 15 bases lying between them. The CDR3 runs to 15 residues. The CDR3 DNA reads TGTGCCAGCAGTTACTCCGACATTAAGAGGGGGACCCAGTACTTC. This gives the protein CASSYSDIKRGTQYF.

Regarding this clonotype: A read error may be the cause here, since a much bigger clone is one base away. The chain joins TRBV19 to TRBJ2-1; no firm D call. The CDR3 sequence is 14 residues long. V lost 3 bases, J lost 8 bases, and 14 bases lay in between. Germline V lookup: CDR1 LNHDA, CDR2 SQIVND (reference sequence). The CDR3: CASSMASTVDEQFF. The CDR3 nucleotides read TGTGCCAGTAGTATGGCGAGCACCGTCGATGAGCAGTTCTTC. The full variable domain, with the rest looked up from reference TRBV19 and TRBJ2-1, is DGGITQSPKYLFRKEGQNVTLSCEQNLNHDAMYWYRQDPGQGLRLIYYSQIVNDFQKGDIAEGYSVSREKKESFPLTVTSAQKNPTAFYLCASSMASTVDEQFFGPGTRLTVL.

This rearrangement joins TRBV6-5 to TRBJ1-1; no reliable D call. This CDR3 region has 15 residues. Trimming removed 0 bases at V and 1 base at J, with 9 bases between. Germline CDR1 MNHEY, CDR2 SVGAGI. The CDR3, as DNA: TGTGCCAGCAGTTACTCCGGGAACTCGAACACTGAAGCTTTCTTT. This gives the protein CASSYSGNSNTEAFF.

There are a few counts of this clonotype. This chain uses TRBV28 with TRBJ2-5, with unresolved D. This CDR3 contains 15 residues. Germline lookup yields CDR1 MDHEN and CDR2 SYDVKM. Between the trimmed V and J ends, which lost 2 bases and 5 bases, there was a span of 15 bases. CDR3 nucleotide sequence: TGTGCCAGCAGTTTACCCGACAAGGGCAAGGAGACCCAGTACTTC. This gives the protein CASSLPDKGKETQYF.

This clonotype has a count of ten or more. The V call is TRBV7-2, the J call TRBJ2-4, with D hard to call. Trimming stripped 5 bases from V and 1 base from J, with 15 bases between. The CDR3 totals 16 residues. In germline, CDR1 is SGHTA, CDR2 FQGNSA. The CDR3 nucleotides are TGTGCCAGCAGCCCCCGGACCCAGTTGGCCAAAAACATTCAGTACTTC. Protein: CASSPRTQLAKNIQYF. Based on the CDR3 plus reference TRBV7-2 and TRBJ2-4, the full variable domain is GAGVSQSPSNKVTEKGKDVELRCDPISGHTALYWYRQSLGQGLEFLIYFQGNSAPDKSGLPSDRFSAERTGGSVSTLTIQRTQQEDSAVYLCASSPRTQLAKNIQYFGAGTRLSVL.

In this sample, this clonotype turned up many times. This sequence joins TRBV20-1 and TRBJ1-3, with 8 bases lining up with TRBD1. The CDR3 is made up of 16 amino acids. V lost 1 base, J lost 0 bases, and 5 bases stayed unmatched. Germline CDR1 and CDR2: DFQATT and SNEGSKA (reference sequence). CDR3 sequence: CSARGGQARSGNTIYF. For the CDR3, the DNA is TGCAGTGCTAGAGGGGGACAGGCTCGCTCTGGAAACACCATATATTTT.

This clonotype was seen repeatedly, ten times or more. The V call is TRBV7-8, the J call TRBJ1-1, with D uncertain. Trimming left V 5 bases short and J 5 bases short, with 9 bases between. The V gene's germline CDR1 is SGHVS and CDR2 FQNEAQ. This CDR3 spans 12 amino acids. DNA for the CDR3: TGTGCCAGCAGCATCAGGATGACTGAAGCTTTCTTT. As protein: CASSIRMTEAFF. Full variable domain (rest looked up from reference TRBV7-8 and TRBJ1-1): GAGVSQSPRYKVAKRGQDVALRCDPISGHVSLFWYQQALGQGPEFLTYFQNEAQLDKSGLPSDRFFAERPEGSVSTLKIQRTQQEDSAVYLCASSIRMTEAFFGQGTRLTVV.

The V gene is TRBV19, the J gene TRBJ2-7; D ambiguous. The CDR3 covers 13 residues. The germline V gene encodes CDR1 LNHDA and CDR2 SQIVND (reference sequence). With 9 bases removed from V and 4 bases from J, the gap between germline ends came to 16 bases. CDR3 amino acids: CASSHQAGYEQYV. As DNA, the CDR3 is TGTGCCAGCTCCCACCAAGCTGGTTACGAGCAGTACGTC.